The sequence of this T cell receptor (beta chain) was determined in a study of early T cells in non-severe SARS-CoV-2 infection. This clonotype occurred a few times. One entry per CDR3 protein, called by TCRdb with MiXCR from the 5' RACE reads. The profile covers approximately 66,000 distinct CDR3 sequences, with 13% appearing a single time and 4% to 6% taken by the ten largest. Germline CDR1 reads SEHNR; CDR2 reads FQNEAQ (reference sequence). V lost 0 bases and J 7 bases, leaving 13 bases between the germline ends. The length of the CDR3 is 14 residues. The sequenced material came from whole blood. The sequence came from an adult who was a healthcare worker with PCR-confirmed SARS-CoV-2 infection or an uninfected control (not recorded which). The gene calls are TRBV7-9 and TRBJ2-7; D may be TRBD2 (6 bases). CDR3 amino acids: CASSLAGTAGEQYF. The CDR3 DNA sequence: TGTGCCAGCAGCTTAGCGGGGACCGCGGGGGAGCAGTACTTC.